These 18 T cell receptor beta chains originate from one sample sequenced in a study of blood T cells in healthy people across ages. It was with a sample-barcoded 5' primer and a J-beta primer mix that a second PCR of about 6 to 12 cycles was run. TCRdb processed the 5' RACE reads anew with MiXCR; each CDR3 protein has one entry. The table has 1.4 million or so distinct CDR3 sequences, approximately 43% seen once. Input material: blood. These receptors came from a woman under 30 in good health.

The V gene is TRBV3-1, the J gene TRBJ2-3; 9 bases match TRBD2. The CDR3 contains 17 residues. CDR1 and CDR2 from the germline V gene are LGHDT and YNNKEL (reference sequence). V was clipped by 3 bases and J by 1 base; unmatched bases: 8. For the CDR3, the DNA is TGTGCCAGCAGCCATCGCACAGTAGCGGGAGGCACAGATACGCAGTATTTT. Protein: CASSHRTVAGGTDTQYF.

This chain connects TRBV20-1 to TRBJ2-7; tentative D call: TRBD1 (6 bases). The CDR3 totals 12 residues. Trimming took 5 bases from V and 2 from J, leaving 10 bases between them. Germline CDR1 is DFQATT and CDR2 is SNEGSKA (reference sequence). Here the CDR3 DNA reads TGCAGTGCTCCGACAGGAACCTACGAGCAGTACTTC. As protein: CSAPTGTYEQYF.

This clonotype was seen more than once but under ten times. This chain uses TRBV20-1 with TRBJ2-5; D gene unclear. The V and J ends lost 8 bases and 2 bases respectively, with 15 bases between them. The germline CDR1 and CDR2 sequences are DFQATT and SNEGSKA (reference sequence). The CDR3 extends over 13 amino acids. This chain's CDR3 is CSPRGLAQETQYF. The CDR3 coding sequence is TGCAGTCCCCGCGGATTAGCTCAAGAGACCCAGTACTTC.

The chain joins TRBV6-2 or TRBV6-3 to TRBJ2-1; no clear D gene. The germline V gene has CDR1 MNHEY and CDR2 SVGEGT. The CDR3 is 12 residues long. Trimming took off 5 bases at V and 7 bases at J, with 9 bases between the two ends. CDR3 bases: TGTGCCAGCAGTAAACAGATGAATGAGCAGTTCTTC. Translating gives CASSKQMNEQFF.

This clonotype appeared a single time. The CDR3 region has the DNA TGTGCCAGCAGTTCCATAGAAAACAGCGCCATGAACACTGAAGCTTTCTTT. It encodes CASSSIENSAMNTEAFF. The V and J genes are TRBV27 and TRBJ1-1; D gene ambiguous. The CDR3 is 17 residues long. Germline loops: CDR1 MNHEY, CDR2 SMNVEV (reference sequence). V shed 4 bases and J shed 0 bases, with 18 bases lying between them.

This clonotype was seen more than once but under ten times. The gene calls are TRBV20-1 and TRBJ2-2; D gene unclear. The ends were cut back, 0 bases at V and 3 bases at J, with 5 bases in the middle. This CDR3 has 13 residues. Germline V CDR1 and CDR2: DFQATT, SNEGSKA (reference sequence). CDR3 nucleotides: TGCAGTGCTAGAGAAGTTGACACCGGGGAGCTGTTTTTT. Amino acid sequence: CSAREVDTGELFF.

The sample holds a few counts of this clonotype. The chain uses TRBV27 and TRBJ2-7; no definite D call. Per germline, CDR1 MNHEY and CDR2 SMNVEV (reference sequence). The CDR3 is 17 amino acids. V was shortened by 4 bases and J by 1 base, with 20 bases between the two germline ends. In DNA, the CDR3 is TGTGCCAGCAGTTCCAAACCCGGACGGGCCAGATCCTACGAGCAGTACTTC. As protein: CASSSKPGRARSYEQYF.

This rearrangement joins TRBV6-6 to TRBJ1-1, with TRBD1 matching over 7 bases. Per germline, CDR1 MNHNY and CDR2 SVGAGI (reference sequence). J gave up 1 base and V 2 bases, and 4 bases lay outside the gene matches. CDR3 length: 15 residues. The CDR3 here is CASSYPRTGNTEAFF. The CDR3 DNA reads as TGTGCCAGCAGTTACCCTAGGACAGGGAACACTGAAGCTTTCTTT.

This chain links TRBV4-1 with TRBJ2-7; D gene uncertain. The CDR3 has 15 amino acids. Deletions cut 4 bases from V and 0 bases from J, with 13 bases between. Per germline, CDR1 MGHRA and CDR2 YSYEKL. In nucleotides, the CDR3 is TGCGCCAGCAGCCCTCCTGACGGCGGCTCCTACGAGCAGTACTTC. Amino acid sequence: CASSPPDGGSYEQYF.

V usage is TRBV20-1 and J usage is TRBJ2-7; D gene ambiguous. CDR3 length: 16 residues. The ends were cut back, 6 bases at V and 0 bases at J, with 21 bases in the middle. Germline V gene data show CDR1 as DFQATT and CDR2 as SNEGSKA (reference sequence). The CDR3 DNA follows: TGCAGTGCCCTACCGAGCAAGCGATACGTCTCCTACGAGCAGTACTTC. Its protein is CSALPSKRYVSYEQYF.

The chain's CDR3 is CSVRGSLSLETQYF. Here the CDR3 DNA reads TGCAGCGTGCGGGGGAGTTTATCTTTAGAGACCCAGTACTTC. The gene calls are TRBV20-1 and TRBJ2-5; 7 bases agree with TRBD2. CDR3 length: 14 amino acids. CDR1 is DFQATT, CDR2 SNEGSKA, per germline (reference sequence).

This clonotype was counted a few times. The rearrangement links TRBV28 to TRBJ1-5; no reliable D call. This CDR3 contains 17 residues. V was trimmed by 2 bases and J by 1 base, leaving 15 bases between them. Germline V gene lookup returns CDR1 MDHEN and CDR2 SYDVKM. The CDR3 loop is CASSLPPMSGSNQPQHF. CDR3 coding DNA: TGTGCCAGCAGTTTACCCCCTATGTCGGGAAGCAATCAGCCCCAGCATTTT.

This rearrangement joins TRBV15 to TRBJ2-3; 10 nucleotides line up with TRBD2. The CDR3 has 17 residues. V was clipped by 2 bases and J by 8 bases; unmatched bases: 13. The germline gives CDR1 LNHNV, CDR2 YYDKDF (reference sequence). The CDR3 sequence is CATSRTSSGRGSGTQYF. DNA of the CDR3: TGTGCCACCAGCAGAACCTCGAGCGGGAGGGGATCGGGTACGCAGTATTTT. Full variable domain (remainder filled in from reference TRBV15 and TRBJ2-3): DAMVIQNPRYQVTQFGKPVTLSCSQTLNHNVMYWYQQKSSQAPKLLFHYYDKDFNNEADTPDNFQSRRPNTSFCFLDIRSPGLGDTAMYLCATSRTSSGRGSGTQYFGPGTRLTVL.

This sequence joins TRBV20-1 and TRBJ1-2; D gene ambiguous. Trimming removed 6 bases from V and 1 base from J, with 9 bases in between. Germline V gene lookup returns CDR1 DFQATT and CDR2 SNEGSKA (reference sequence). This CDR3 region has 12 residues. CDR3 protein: CSARINNYGYTF. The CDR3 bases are TGCAGTGCCCGTATAAATAACTATGGCTACACCTTC.

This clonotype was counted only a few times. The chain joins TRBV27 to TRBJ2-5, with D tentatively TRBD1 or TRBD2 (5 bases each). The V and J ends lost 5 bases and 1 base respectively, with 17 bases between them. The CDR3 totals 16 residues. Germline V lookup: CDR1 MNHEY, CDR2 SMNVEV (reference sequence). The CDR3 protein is CASSLTALGGQETQYF. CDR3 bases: TGTGCCAGCAGTCTTACCGCCCTTGGGGGCCAAGAGACCCAGTACTTC.

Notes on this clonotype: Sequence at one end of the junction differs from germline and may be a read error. This CDR3 is CARSVVERERGGYTF. The CDR3 DNA is TGTGCCCGCAGCGTAGTAGAAAGGGAAAGGGGTGGCTACACCTTC. J is TRBJ1-2 and V is TRBV9, with a possible D match to TRBD1 (5 bases). The germline V gene encodes CDR1 SGDLS and CDR2 YYNGEE. The CDR3 contains 15 residues.

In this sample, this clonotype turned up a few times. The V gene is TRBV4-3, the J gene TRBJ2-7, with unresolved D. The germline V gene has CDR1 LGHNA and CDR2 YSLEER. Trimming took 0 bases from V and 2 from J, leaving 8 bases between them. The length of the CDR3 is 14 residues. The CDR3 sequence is CASSQERSTYEQYF. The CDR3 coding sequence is TGCGCCAGCAGCCAAGAGAGGAGTACCTACGAGCAGTACTTC.

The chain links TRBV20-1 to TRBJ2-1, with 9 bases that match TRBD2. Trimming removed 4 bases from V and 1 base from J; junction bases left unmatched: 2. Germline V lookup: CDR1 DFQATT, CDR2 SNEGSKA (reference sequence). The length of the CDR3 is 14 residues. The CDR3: CSATSGVSYNEQFF. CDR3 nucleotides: TGCAGTGCTACTAGCGGGGTATCCTACAATGAGCAGTTCTTC.